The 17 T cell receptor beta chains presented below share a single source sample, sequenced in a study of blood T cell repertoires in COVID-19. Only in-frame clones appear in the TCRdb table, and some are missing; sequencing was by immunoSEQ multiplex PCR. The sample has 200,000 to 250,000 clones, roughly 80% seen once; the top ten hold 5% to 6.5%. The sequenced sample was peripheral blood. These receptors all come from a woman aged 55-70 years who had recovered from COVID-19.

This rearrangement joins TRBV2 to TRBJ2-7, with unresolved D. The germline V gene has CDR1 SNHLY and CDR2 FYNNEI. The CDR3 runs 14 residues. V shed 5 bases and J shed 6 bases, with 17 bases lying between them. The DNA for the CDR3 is TGTGCCAGCAGTTCCCAGACTCCGGCTGGCGAGCAGTACTTC. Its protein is CASSSQTPAGEQYF.

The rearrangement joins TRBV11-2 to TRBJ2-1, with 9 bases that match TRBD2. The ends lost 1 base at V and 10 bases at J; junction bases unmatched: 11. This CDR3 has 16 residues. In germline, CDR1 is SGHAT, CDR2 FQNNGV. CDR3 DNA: TGTGCCAGCAGCTTAGTTGGCGGGGGGGATGTTAGAGAGCAGTTCTTC. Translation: CASSLVGGGDVREQFF.

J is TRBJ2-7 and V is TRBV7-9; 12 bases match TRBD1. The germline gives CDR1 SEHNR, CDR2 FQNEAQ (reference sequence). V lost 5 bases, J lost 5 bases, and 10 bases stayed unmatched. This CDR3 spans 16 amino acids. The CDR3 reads CASSASRDRGPNEQYF. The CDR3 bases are TGTGCCAGCAGCGCCTCCCGGGACAGGGGGCCCAACGAGCAGTACTTC. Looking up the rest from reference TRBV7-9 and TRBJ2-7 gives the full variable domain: DTGVSQNPRHKITKRGQNVTFRCDPISEHNRLYWYRQTLGQGPEFLTYFQNEAQLEKSRLLSDRFSAERPKGSFSTLEIQRTEQGDSAMYLCASSASRDRGPNEQYFGPGTRLTVT.

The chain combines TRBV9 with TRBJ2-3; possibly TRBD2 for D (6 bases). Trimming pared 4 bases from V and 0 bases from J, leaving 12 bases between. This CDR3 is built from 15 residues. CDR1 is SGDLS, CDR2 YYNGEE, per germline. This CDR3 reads CASSRSGPSTDTQYF. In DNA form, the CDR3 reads TGTGCCAGCAGCCGTAGCGGACCGAGCACAGATACGCAGTATTTT.

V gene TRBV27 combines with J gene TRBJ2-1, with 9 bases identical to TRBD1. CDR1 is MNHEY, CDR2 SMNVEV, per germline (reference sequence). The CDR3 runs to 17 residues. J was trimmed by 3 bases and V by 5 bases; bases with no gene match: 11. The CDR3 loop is CASSVVQGARFYNEQFF. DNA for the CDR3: TGTGCCAGCAGTGTCGTACAGGGGGCGCGTTTCTACAATGAGCAGTTCTTC.

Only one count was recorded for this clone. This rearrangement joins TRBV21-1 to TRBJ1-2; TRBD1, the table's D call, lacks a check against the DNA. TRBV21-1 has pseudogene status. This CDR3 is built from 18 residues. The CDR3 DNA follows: TGTGCCAGCAGCAAAGGCTTCTGGGGACAGGGAGGTTTCCATGGCTACACCTTC. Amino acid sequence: CASSKGFWGQGGFHGYTF.

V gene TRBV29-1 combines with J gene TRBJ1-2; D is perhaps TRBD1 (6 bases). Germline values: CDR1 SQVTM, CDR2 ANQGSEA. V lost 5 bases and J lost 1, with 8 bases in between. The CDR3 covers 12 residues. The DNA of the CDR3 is TGCAGCGTTCTGGACAGTAACTATGGCTACACCTTC. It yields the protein CSVLDSNYGYTF.

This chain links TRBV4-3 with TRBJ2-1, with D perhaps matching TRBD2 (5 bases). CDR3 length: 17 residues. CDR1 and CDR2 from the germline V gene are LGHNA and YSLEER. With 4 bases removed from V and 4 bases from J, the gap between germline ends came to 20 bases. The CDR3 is CASSRLGRAREYNEQFF. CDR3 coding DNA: TGCGCCAGCAGCCGCCTAGGTAGGGCAAGGGAGTACAATGAGCAGTTCTTC.

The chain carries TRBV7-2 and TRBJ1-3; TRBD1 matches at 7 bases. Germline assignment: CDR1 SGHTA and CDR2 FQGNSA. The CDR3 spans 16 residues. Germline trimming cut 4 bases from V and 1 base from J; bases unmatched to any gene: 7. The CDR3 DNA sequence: TGTGCCAGCAGCTATGCGCACAGGGGATCTGGAAACACCATATATTTT. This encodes CASSYAHRGSGNTIYF.

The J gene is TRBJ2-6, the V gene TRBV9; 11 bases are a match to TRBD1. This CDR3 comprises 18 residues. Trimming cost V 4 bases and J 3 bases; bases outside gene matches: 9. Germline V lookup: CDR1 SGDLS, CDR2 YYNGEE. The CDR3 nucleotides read TGTGCCAGCAGCCATGAGAGGGGACAGGGGGTTGGGGCCAACGTCCTGACTTTC. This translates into CASSHERGQGVGANVLTF.

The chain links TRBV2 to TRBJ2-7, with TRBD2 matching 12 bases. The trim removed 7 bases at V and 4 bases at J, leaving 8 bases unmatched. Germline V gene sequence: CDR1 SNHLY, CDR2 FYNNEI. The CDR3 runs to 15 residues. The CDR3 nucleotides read TGTGCCAGCACCCAGACTAGCGGGGGAACGTACGAGCAGTACTTC. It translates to CASTQTSGGTYEQYF. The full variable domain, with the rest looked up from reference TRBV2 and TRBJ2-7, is EPEVTQTPSHQVTQMGQEVILRCVPISNHLYFYWYRQILGQKVEFLVSFYNNEISEKSEIFDDQFSVERPDGSNFTLKIRSTKLEDSAMYFCASTQTSGGTYEQYFGPGTRLTVT.

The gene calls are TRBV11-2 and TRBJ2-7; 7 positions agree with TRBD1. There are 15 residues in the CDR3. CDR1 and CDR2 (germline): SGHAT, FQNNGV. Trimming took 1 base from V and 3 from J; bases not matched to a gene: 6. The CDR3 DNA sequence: TGTGCCAGCAGCTTAGGTTCGGGACAGATCTACGAGCAGTACTTC. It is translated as CASSLGSGQIYEQYF.

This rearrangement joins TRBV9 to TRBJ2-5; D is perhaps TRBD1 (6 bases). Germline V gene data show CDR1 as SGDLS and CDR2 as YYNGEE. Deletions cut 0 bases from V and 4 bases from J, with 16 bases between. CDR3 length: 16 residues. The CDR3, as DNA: TGTGCCAGCAGCGTAGAAGGGGGTCCACTGCGAGAGACCCAGTACTTC. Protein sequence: CASSVEGGPLRETQYF.

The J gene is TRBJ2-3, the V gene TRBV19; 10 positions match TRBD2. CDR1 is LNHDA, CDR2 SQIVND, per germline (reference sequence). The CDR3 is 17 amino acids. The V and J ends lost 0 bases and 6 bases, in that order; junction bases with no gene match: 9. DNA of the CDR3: TGTGCCAGTAGTATAGAATCCAGCGGGGGGGCCTGGGATACGCAGTATTTT. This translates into CASSIESSGGAWDTQYF.

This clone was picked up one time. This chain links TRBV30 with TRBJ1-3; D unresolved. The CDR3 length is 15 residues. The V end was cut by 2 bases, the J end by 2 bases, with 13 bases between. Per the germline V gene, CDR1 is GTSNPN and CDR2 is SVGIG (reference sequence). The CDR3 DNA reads TGTGCCTGGAGTCTCGATCCAGATCCTGGAAACACCATATATTTT. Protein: CAWSLDPDPGNTIYF.

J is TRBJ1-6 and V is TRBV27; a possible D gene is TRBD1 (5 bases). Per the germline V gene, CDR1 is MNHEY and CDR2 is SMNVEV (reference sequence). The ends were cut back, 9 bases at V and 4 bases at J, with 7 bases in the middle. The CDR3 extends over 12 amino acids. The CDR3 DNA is TGTGCCAGTGGGGCTTATAATTCACCCCTCCACTTT. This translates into CASGAYNSPLHF.

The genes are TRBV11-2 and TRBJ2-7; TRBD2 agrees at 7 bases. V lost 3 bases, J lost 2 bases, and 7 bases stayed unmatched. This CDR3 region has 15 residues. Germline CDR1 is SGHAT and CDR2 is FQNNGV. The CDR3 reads CASSFSAGDAYEQYF. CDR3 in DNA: TGTGCCAGCAGCTTCTCGGCGGGGGACGCCTACGAGCAGTACTTC.